These 18 T cell receptor beta chains originate from one sample sequenced in a study of OX40 agonist ivuxolimab in advanced cancers. Only in-frame clones appear in the TCRdb table, and some are missing; sequencing was by immunoSEQ multiplex PCR. The table lists 35,000 to 45,000 clones, 65% to 85% of them singletons. The sequencing here drew on CD4+ or CD8+ T cells sorted from blood, taken in a trial of the OX40 agonist ivuxolimab. The receptor source for this set is an adult with an advanced solid tumor such as melanoma, head and neck, liver or kidney cancer.

The chain employs TRBV21-1 and TRBJ1-5; the table assigns TRBD1, which was not confirmed against the DNA. TRBV21-1 is a recognized pseudogene. The CDR3 sequence is 16 residues long. The CDR3 loop reads CASSSNRGQDLAPQHF. The CDR3, as DNA: TGTGCCAGCAGCAGCAACAGGGGGCAGGACCTCGCGCCCCAGCATTTT.

V usage is TRBV7-6 and J usage is TRBJ2-7; tentatively, D is TRBD1 (5 bases). The CDR3 is made up of 15 amino acids. In germline, CDR1 is SGHVS, CDR2 FNYEAQ. Trimming left V 1 base short and J 5 bases short, with 15 bases between. The DNA for the CDR3 is TGTGCCAGCAGCTTAGGAGGTGGGGCGGCAAACGAGCAGTACTTC. Protein product: CASSLGGGAANEQYF. The full variable domain, completed using reference TRBV7-6 and TRBJ2-7, is GAGVSQSPRYKVTKRGQDVALRCDPISGHVSLYWYRQALGQGPEFLTYFNYEAQQDKSGLPNDRFSAERPEGSISTLTIQRTEQRDSAMYRCASSLGGGAANEQYFGPGTRLTVT.

The chain is built from TRBV6-6 and TRBJ2-1, with 10 bases identical to TRBD1. Germline V gives CDR1 MNHNY, CDR2 SVGAGI (reference sequence). The V and J ends lost 5 bases and 3 bases, in that order; junction bases with no gene match: 4. CDR3 length: 15 amino acids. As DNA, the CDR3 is TGTGCCAGCAGTACTGGACAGGGGGGCTACAATGAGCAGTTCTTC. The encoded protein is CASSTGQGGYNEQFF.

This clone has just a few counts. The chain employs TRBV15 and TRBJ2-7, with 8 bases fitting TRBD1. Per germline, CDR1 LNHNV and CDR2 YYDKDF (reference sequence). The CDR3 is 15 residues long. V gave up 3 bases and J gave up 2 bases; unmatched junction bases: 6. The CDR3 coding sequence is TGTGCCACCAGCAGTTTCTCCAGGGGGCCCTACGAGCAGTACTTC. Protein sequence: CATSSFSRGPYEQYF.

The gene calls are TRBV12-5 and TRBJ2-4, with D possibly TRBD1 on 6 matching bases. The germline gives CDR1 LGHNT, CDR2 FRNRAP. Deletions cut 6 bases from V and 5 bases from J, with 14 bases between. The CDR3 runs 14 residues. The DNA for the CDR3 is TGTGCTAGTGGCTCATCGGACAGAGAAAACATTCAGTACTTC. Protein sequence: CASGSSDRENIQYF. Filled out from reference TRBV12-5 and TRBJ2-4, the complete variable domain reads DARVTQTPRHKVTEMGQEVTMRCQPILGHNTVFWYRQTMMQGLELLAYFRNRAPLDDSGMPKDRFSAEMPDATLATLKIQPSEPRDSAVYFCASGSSDRENIQYFGAGTRLSVL.

This chain connects TRBV19 to TRBJ1-5, with unresolved D. Germline V gene data show CDR1 as LNHDA and CDR2 as SQIVND (reference sequence). The CDR3 contains 18 residues. Trimming stripped 9 bases from V and 1 base from J, with 25 bases between. CDR3 amino acids: CARCGSPLSNISNQPQHF. The CDR3, as DNA: TGTGCCAGGTGCGGCAGTCCGTTATCAAATATCAGCAATCAGCCCCAGCATTTT. Supplemented by reference TRBV19 and TRBJ1-5, the full variable domain reads DGGITQSPKYLFRKEGQNVTLSCEQNLNHDAMYWYRQDPGQGLRLIYYSQIVNDFQKGDIAEGYSVSREKKESFPLTVTSAQKNPTAFYLCARCGSPLSNISNQPQHFGDGTRLSIL.

V and J are TRBV9 and TRBJ1-3, with D possibly matching TRBD1 (5 bases). The V end lost 4 bases, the J end lost 0 bases, and 11 bases lay between the germline ends. The CDR3 loop spans 15 amino acids. Looked up from germline, CDR1 is SGDLS and CDR2 is YYNGEE. CDR3 sequence: CASSHRTFSGNTIYF. In nucleotides, the CDR3 is TGTGCCAGCAGCCACCGGACATTCTCTGGAAACACCATATATTTT.

The chain joins TRBV28 to TRBJ2-3, with TRBD2 matching 13 bases. Looked up from germline, CDR1 is MDHEN and CDR2 is SYDVKM. J lost 2 bases, V lost 4 bases, and 3 bases had no gene match. The CDR3 extends over 16 amino acids. The CDR3 DNA sequence: TGTGCCAGCAGTTGGACTAGCGGGAGCTCCACAGATACGCAGTATTTT. Protein: CASSWTSGSSTDTQYF.

This chain links TRBV7-9 with TRBJ2-5, with 10 positions matching TRBD1. The CDR3 is 14 residues long. Per germline, CDR1 SEHNR and CDR2 FQNEAQ (reference sequence). V shed 5 bases and J 3 bases; nucleotides not matched to a gene: 3. The CDR3, as DNA: TGTGCCAGCAGCCGGGACAGGGGAAAAGAGACCCAGTACTTC. The encoded protein is CASSRDRGKETQYF.

For the CDR3, the DNA is TGCGCCAGCAGCCAAGATTACGGAGCGGGAGGAATCTACGAGCAGTACTTC. This codes for CASSQDYGAGGIYEQYF. The chain joins TRBV4-3 to TRBJ2-7, with 9 bases identical to TRBD2. CDR3 size: 17 residues. The junction had 9 bases not matched to a gene; V was cut back by 0 bases and J by 3 bases. Germline values: CDR1 LGHNA, CDR2 YSLEER.

The rearrangement joins TRBV27 to TRBJ2-7, with D perhaps TRBD2 (6 bases). The length of the CDR3 is 15 residues. V was pared by 1 base and J by 1 base, with 11 bases between. CDR1 and CDR2 (germline): MNHEY, SMNVEV (reference sequence). CDR3 sequence reads: CASSLWAGYSYEQYF. In DNA form, the CDR3 reads TGTGCCAGCAGTTTATGGGCGGGATATTCCTACGAGCAGTACTTC.

The rearrangement joins TRBV7-3 to TRBJ2-3; 10 bases fit TRBD2. This CDR3 is 16 amino acids long. Germline values: CDR1 SGHTA, CDR2 FQGTGA. The J segment lost 0 bases and the V segment lost 4 bases, leaving 4 bases of the junction unmatched. CDR3 protein: CASSSAGGSSTDTQYF. DNA of the CDR3: TGTGCCAGCAGCTCAGCGGGAGGGTCTAGCACAGATACGCAGTATTTT. Full variable domain (missing parts from reference TRBV7-3 and TRBJ2-3): GAGVSQTPSNKVTEKGKYVELRCDPISGHTALYWYRQSLGQGPEFLIYFQGTGAADDSGLPNDRFFAVRPEGSVSTLKIQRTERGDSAVYLCASSSAGGSSTDTQYFGPGTRLTVL.

This chain connects TRBV11-2 to TRBJ1-2, with D maybe TRBD1 (6 bases). V lost 1 base and J lost 8, with 20 bases in between. Germline V gene sequence: CDR1 SGHAT, CDR2 FQNNGV. The CDR3 runs 16 residues. CDR3 sequence: CASSLGGLVGAGGYTF. CDR3 nucleotide sequence: TGTGCCAGCAGCTTAGGGGGGCTCGTAGGCGCGGGCGGCTACACCTTC.

This sequence joins TRBV4-2 and TRBJ2-1; D call uncertain. Germline CDR1 is LGHNA and CDR2 is YNFKEQ. The CDR3 has 15 residues. Trimming cost V 0 bases and J 5 bases, with 11 bases left between them. The CDR3, as DNA: TGTGCCAGCAGCCAAGAATATAGACCTCACAATGAGCAGTTCTTC. Amino acids: CASSQEYRPHNEQFF.

The chain uses TRBV19 and TRBJ2-1; 7 nucleotides align to TRBD2. This CDR3 region has 15 residues. J lost 8 bases, V lost 4 bases, and 11 bases had no gene match. Germline CDR1 and CDR2: LNHDA and SQIVND (reference sequence). The CDR3 here is CASSSGLGFAYEQFF. CDR3 DNA: TGTGCCAGTAGTAGCGGACTAGGATTTGCATATGAGCAGTTCTTC.

The chain joins TRBV6-6 to TRBJ2-2; D not resolved. V was pared by 1 base and J by 7 bases, with 4 bases between. There are 12 residues in the CDR3. Per germline, CDR1 MNHNY and CDR2 SVGAGI (reference sequence). In nucleotides, the CDR3 is TGTGCCAGCAGTTACTTCGGCGGGGAGCTGTTTTTT. It translates to CASSYFGGELFF.

CDR3 loop: CASRETSGISGSYEQYF. The CDR3 DNA is TGTGCCAGCAGAGAGACTAGCGGGATTTCGGGTAGCTACGAGCAGTACTTC. The chain has TRBV25-1 and TRBJ2-7; 11 nucleotides match TRBD2. The length of the CDR3 is 17 residues. Germline CDR1 is MGHDK and CDR2 is SYGVNS. The junction had 13 bases not matched to a gene; V was cut back by 6 bases and J by 3 bases.

The chain joins TRBV28 to TRBJ1-1; 7 bases match TRBD1. The CDR3 sequence is 15 residues long. J was trimmed by 9 bases and V by 4 bases; bases with no gene match: 14. The germline V gene encodes CDR1 MDHEN and CDR2 SYDVKM. The CDR3 bases are TGTGCCAGCAGTTCACCGCGGACAGGCGACTTTAAAGCTTTCTTT. The encoded protein is CASSSPRTGDFKAFF.